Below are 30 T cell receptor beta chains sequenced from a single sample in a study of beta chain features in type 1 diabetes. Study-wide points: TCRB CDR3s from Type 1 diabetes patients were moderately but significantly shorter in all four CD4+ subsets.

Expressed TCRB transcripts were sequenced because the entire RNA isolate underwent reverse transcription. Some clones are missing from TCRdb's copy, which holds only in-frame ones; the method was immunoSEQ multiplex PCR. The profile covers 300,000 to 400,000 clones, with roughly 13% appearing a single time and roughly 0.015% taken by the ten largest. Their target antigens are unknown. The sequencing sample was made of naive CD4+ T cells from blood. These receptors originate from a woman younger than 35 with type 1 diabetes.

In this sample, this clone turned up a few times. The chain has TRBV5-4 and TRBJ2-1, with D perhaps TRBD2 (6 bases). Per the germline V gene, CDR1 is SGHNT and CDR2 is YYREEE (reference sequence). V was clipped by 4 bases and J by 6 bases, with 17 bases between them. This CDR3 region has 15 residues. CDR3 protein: CASSPGLRGGNEQFF. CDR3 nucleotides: TGTGCCAGCAGCCCTGGGCTCCGGGGAGGCAATGAGCAGTTCTTC.

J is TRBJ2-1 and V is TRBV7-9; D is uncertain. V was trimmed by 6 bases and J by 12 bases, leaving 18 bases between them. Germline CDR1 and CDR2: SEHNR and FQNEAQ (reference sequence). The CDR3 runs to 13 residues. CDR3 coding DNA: TGTGCCAGCAGTTCAAACTCGAACACGGGGCAGTTCTTC. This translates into CASSSNSNTGQFF.

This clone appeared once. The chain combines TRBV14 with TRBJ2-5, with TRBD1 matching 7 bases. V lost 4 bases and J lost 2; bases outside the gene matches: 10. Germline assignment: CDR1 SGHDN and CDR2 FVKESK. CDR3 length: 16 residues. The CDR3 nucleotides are TGTGCCAGCAGCCCCCCGGACAGGCCCAAACAAGAGACCCAGTACTTC. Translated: CASSPPDRPKQETQYF.

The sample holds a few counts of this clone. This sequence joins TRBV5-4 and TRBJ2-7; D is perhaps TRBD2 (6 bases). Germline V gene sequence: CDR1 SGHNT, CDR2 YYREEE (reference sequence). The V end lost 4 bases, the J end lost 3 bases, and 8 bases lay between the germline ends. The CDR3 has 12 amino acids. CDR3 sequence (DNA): TGTGCCAGCAGCCTCGGGGGCTACGAGCAGTACTTC. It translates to CASSLGGYEQYF.

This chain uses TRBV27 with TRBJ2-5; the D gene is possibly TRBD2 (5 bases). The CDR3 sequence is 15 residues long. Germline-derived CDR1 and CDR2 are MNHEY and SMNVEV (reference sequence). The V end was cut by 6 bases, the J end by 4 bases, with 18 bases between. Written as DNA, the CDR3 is TGTGCCAGCAGCCCAACTAGGGCCCTGGGAGAGACCCAGTACTTC. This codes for CASSPTRALGETQYF.

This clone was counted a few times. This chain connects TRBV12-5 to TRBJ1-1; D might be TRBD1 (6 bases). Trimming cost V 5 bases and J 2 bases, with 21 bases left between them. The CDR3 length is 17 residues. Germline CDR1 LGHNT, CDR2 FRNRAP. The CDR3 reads CASGNRQANILNTEAFF. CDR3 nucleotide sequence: TGTGCTAGTGGTAACAGACAGGCAAACATACTTAACACTGAAGCTTTCTTT.

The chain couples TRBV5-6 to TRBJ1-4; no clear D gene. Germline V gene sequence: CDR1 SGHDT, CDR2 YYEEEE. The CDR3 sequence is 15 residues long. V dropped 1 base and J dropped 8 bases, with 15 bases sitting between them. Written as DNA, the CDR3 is TGTGCCAGCAGCTTGATGGCGGTGGGAGGCGAAAAACTGTTTTTT. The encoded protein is CASSLMAVGGEKLFF.

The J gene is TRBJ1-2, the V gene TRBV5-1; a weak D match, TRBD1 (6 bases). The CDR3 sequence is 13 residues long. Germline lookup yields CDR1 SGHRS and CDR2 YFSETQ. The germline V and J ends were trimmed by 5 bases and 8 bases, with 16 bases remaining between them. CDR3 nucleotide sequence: TGCGCCAGCAGTAACTACAGGGATGGAGGCTACACCTTC. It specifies CASSNYRDGGYTF. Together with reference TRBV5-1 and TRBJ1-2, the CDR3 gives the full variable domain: KAGVTQTPRYLIKTRGQQVTLSCSPISGHRSVSWYQQTPGQGLQFLFEYFSETQRNKGNFPGRFSGRQFSNSRSEMNVSTLELGDSALYLCASSNYRDGGYTFGSGTRLTVV.

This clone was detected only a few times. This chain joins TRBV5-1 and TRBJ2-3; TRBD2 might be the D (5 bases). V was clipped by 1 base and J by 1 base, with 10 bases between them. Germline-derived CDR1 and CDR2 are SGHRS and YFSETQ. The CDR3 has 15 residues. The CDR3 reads CASSLKGEGTDTQYF. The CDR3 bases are TGCGCCAGCAGCTTGAAGGGAGAGGGCACAGATACGCAGTATTTT.

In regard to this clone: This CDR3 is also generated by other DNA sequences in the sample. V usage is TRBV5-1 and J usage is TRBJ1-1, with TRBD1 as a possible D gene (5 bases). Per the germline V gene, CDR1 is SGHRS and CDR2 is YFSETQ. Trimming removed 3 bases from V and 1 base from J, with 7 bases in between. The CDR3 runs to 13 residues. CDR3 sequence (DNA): TGCGCCAGCAGCTCCCAGGGGAACACTGAAGCTTTCTTT. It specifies CASSSQGNTEAFF. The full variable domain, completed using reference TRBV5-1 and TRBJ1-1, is KAGVTQTPRYLIKTRGQQVTLSCSPISGHRSVSWYQQTPGQGLQFLFEYFSETQRNKGNFPGRFSGRQFSNSRSEMNVSTLELGDSALYLCASSSQGNTEAFFGQGTRLTVV.

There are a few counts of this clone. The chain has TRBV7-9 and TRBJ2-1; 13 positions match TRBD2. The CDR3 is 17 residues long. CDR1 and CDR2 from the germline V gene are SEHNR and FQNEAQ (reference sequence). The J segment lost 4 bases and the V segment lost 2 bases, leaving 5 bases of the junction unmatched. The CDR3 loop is CASSLLGLAGIYNEQFF. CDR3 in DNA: TGTGCCAGCAGCTTATTGGGACTAGCGGGAATTTACAATGAGCAGTTCTTC.

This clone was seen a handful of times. For the CDR3, the DNA is TGTGCCAGCAGTTTAACAGGGTTGGATACGCAGTATTTT. Its protein is CASSLTGLDTQYF. The rearrangement links TRBV27 to TRBJ2-3, with D perhaps TRBD1 (6 bases). V gave up 2 bases and J gave up 6 bases, with 9 bases separating them. This CDR3 spans 13 amino acids. Germline CDR1 reads MNHEY; CDR2 reads SMNVEV (reference sequence).

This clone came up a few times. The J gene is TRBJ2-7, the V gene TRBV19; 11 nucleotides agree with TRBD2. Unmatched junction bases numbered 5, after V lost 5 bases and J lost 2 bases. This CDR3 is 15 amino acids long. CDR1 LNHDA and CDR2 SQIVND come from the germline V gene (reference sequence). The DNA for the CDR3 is TGTGCCAGTAGTTACTTAGCGGGAGGGCCCTACGAGCAGTACTTC. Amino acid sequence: CASSYLAGGPYEQYF.

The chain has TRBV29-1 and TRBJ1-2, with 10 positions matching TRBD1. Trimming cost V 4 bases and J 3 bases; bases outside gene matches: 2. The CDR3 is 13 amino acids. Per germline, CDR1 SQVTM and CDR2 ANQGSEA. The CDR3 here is CSVGTGGDYGYTF. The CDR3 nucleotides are TGCAGCGTTGGGACAGGGGGAGACTATGGCTACACCTTC.

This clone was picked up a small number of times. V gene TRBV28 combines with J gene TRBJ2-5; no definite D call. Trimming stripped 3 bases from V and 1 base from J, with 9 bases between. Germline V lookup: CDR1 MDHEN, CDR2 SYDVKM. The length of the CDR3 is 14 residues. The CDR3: CASSFNSPQETQYF. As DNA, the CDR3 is TGTGCCAGCAGTTTTAACAGTCCCCAAGAGACCCAGTACTTC.

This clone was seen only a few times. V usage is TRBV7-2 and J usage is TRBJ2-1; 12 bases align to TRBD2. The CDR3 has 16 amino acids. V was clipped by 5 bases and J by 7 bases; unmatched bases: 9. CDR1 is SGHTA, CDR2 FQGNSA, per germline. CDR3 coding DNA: TGTGCCAGCAGCCCCATCCCTAGCGGGGGGGGGAATGAGCAGTTCTTC. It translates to CASSPIPSGGGNEQFF.

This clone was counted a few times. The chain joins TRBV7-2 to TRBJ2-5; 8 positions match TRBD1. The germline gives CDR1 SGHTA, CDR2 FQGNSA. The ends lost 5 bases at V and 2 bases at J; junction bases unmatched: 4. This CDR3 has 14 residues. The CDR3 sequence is CASSGTGGQETQYF. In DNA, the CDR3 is TGTGCCAGCAGCGGTACAGGGGGTCAAGAGACCCAGTACTTC. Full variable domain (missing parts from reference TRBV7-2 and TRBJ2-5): GAGVSQSPSNKVTEKGKDVELRCDPISGHTALYWYRQSLGQGLEFLIYFQGNSAPDKSGLPSDRFSAERTGGSVSTLTIQRTQQEDSAVYLCASSGTGGQETQYFGPGTRLLVL.

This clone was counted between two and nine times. For the CDR3, the DNA is TGCAGCGTTGGGAGGGAGGGTGGGGAGCAGTACTTC. Translated: CSVGREGGEQYF. V gene TRBV29-1 combines with J gene TRBJ2-7; TRBD2 matches 7 bases. The germline gives CDR1 SQVTM, CDR2 ANQGSEA. Losses at the gene ends were 4 bases for V and 7 bases for J; bases not matched to a gene: 7. The CDR3 runs to 12 residues.

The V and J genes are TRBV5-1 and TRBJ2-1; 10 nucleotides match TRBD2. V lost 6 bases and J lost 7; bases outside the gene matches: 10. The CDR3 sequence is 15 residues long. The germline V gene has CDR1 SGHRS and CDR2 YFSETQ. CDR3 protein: CASIEIAGGLNEQFF. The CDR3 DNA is TGCGCCAGCATAGAAATAGCGGGAGGATTAAATGAGCAGTTCTTC. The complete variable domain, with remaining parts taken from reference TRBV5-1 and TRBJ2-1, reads KAGVTQTPRYLIKTRGQQVTLSCSPISGHRSVSWYQQTPGQGLQFLFEYFSETQRNKGNFPGRFSGRQFSNSRSEMNVSTLELGDSALYLCASIEIAGGLNEQFFGPGTRLTVL.

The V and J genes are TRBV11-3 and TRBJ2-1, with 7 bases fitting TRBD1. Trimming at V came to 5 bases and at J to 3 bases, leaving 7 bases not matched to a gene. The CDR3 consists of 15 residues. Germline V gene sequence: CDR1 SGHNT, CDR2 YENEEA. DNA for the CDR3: TGTGCCAGCAGCCCGGGACAGAACCTCTACAATGAGCAGTTCTTC. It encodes CASSPGQNLYNEQFF.

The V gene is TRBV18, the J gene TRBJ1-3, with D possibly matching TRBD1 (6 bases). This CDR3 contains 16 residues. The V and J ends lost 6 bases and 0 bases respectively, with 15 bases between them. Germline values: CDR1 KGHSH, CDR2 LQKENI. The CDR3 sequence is CASSSQGFFSGNTIYF. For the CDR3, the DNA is TGTGCCAGCTCGTCACAGGGCTTCTTCTCTGGAAACACCATATATTTT.

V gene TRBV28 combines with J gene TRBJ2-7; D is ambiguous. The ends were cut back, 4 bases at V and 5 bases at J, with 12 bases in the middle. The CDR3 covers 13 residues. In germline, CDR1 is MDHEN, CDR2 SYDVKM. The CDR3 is CASSSGSPHEQYF. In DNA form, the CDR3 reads TGTGCCAGCAGTTCCGGGTCTCCGCACGAGCAGTACTTC.

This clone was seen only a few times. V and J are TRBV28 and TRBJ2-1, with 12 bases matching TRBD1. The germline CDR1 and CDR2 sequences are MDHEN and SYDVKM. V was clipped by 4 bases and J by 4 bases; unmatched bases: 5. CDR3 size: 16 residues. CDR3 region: CASSSTGQGAYNEQFF. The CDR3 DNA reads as TGTGCCAGCAGTTCTACGGGACAGGGGGCTTACAATGAGCAGTTCTTC. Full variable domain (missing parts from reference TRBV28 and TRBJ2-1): DVKVTQSSRYLVKRTGEKVFLECVQDMDHENMFWYRQDPGLGLRLIYFSYDVKMKEKGDIPEGYSVSREKKERFSLILESASTNQTSMYLCASSSTGQGAYNEQFFGPGTRLTVL.

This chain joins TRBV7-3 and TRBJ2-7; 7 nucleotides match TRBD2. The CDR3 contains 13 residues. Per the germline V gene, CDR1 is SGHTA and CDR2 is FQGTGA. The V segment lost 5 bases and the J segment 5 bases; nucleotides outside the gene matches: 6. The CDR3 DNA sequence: TGTGCCAGCAGCCCCCCCGGGAGGAACGAGCAGTACTTC. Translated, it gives CASSPPGRNEQYF.

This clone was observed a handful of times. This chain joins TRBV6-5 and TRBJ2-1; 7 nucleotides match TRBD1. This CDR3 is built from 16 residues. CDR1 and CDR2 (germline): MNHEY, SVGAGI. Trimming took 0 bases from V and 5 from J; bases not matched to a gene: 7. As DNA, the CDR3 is TGTGCCAGCAGTTACTCCTACTACAGGGGAAACAATGAGCAGTTCTTC. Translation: CASSYSYYRGNNEQFF.

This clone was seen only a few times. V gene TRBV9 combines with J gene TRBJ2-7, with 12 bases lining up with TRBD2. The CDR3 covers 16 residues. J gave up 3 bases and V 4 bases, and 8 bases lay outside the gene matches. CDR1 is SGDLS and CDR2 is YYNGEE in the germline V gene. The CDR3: CASSPRLAGEHYEQYF. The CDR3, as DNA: TGTGCCAGCAGCCCCCGACTAGCGGGAGAACACTACGAGCAGTACTTC.

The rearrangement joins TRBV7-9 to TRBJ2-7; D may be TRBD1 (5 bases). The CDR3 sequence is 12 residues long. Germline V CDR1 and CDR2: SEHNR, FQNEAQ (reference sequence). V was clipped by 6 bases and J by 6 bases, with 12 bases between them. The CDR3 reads CASSLQGSEQYF. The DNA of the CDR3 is TGTGCCAGCAGTCTTCAGGGAAGCGAGCAGTACTTC. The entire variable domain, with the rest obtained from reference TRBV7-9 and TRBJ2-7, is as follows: DTGVSQNPRHKITKRGQNVTFRCDPISEHNRLYWYRQTLGQGPEFLTYFQNEAQLEKSRLLSDRFSAERPKGSFSTLEIQRTEQGDSAMYLCASSLQGSEQYFGPGTRLTVT.

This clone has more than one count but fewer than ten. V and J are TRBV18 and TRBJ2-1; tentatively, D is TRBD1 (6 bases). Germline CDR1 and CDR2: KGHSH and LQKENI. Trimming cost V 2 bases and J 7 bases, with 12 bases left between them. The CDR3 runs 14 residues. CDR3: CASSPGLRGNEQFF. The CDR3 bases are TGTGCCAGCTCACCAGGTCTAAGGGGGAATGAGCAGTTCTTC.

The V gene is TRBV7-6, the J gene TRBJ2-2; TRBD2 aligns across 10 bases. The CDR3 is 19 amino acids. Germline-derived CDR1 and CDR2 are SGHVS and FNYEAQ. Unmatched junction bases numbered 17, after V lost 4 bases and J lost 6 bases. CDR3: CASSSLPPLAGFVAGELFF. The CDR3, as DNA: TGTGCCAGCAGCTCCCTTCCTCCACTAGCGGGATTCGTCGCCGGGGAGCTGTTTTTT. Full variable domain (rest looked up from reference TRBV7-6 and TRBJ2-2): GAGVSQSPRYKVTKRGQDVALRCDPISGHVSLYWYRQALGQGPEFLTYFNYEAQQDKSGLPNDRFSAERPEGSISTLTIQRTEQRDSAMYRCASSSLPPLAGFVAGELFFGEGSRLTVL.

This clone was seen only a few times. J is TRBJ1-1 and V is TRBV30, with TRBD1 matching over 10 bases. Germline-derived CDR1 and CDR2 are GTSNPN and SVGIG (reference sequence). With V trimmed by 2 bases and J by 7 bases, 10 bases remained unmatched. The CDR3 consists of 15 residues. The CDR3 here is CAWSSGQGLYGEAFF. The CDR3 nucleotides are TGTGCCTGGAGTTCGGGACAGGGGTTGTATGGTGAAGCTTTCTTT.